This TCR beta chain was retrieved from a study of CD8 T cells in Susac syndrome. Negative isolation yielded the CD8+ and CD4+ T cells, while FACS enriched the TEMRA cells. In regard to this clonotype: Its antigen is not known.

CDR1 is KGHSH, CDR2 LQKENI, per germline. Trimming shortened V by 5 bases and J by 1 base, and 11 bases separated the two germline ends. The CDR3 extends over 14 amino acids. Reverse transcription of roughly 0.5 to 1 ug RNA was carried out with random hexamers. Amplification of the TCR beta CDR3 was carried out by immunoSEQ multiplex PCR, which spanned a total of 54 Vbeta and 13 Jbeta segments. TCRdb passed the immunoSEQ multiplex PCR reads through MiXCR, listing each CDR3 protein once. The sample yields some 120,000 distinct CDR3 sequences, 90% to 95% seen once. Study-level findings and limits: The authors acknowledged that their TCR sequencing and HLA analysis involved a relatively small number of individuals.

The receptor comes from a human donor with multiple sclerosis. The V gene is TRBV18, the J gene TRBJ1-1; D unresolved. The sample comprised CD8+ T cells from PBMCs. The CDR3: CASSGEPGNTEAFF. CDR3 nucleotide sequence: TGTGCCAGCTCAGGAGAACCTGGGAACACTGAAGCTTTCTTT.